This T cell receptor (beta chain) was sequenced during a study of blood T cell repertoires in COVID-19. Study background: Nucleic acid was either cDNA or gDNA, and it came from T cells, B-cell-depleted T cells, or PBMCs.

Per the original methods: Amplification from reference gene primers served as the basis for estimated nucleated cell counts. The table came from immunoSEQ multiplex PCR; TCRdb's copy has only in-frame clones and leaves some out. V and J calls and clone size are as listed in that table; D and trimming were resolved from the DNA. The sample has 75,000 or so clones, 82% seen once. This CDR3 is built from 14 residues. Germline values: CDR1 MDHEN, CDR2 SYDVKM. V dropped 7 bases and J dropped 3; count of bases not matched to a gene: 5. The chain combines TRBV28 with TRBJ2-7; 11 positions agree with TRBD2. The material sequenced was peripheral blood. The receptor was derived from a man aged 60-69 years with acute or convalescent COVID-19. The chain's CDR3 is CASNTGTSGYEQYF. CDR3 DNA sequence: TGTGCCAGCAACACCGGGACTAGCGGCTACGAGCAGTACTTC.